The clone carrying this T cell receptor beta chain appeared once. The PCR used 60 Vbeta and 13 Jbeta primers. Some clones are missing from TCRdb's copy, which holds only in-frame ones; the method was immunoSEQ multiplex PCR. The table includes 130,000 to 150,000 clones, around 80% detected once. This entry belongs to a study of cytomegalovirus exposure and HLA in healthy donors. The material sequenced was PBMCs. This receptor was taken from a man aged 35 to 55 in good health and CMV-seropositive.

The DNA of the CDR3 is TGCAGCGTTGATGGGGGGGCTGGTGAGACCCAGTACTTC. Amino acids: CSVDGGAGETQYF. The gene calls are TRBV29-1 and TRBJ2-5, with a weak D call TRBD2 (7 bases). This CDR3 contains 13 residues. The germline V gene has CDR1 SQVTM and CDR2 ANQGSEA. Trimming stripped 3 bases from V and 5 bases from J, with 13 bases between.